These T cell receptor beta chains were read from a single sample in a study of blood T cell repertoires in COVID-19. Only in-frame clones appear in the TCRdb table, and some are missing; sequencing was by immunoSEQ multiplex PCR. The sample shows 200,000 or so clones, less than 90% of them seen only once. Input material: peripheral blood. These receptors were collected from a man in his 70s with active or convalescent COVID-19. Both conserved end residues are part of each CDR3. D genes are given only for firm matches. The listing skips clone size in some rows; elsewhere it reads once, few, many or a size class.

J gene: TRBJ2-1
clone size: few
V gene: TRBV18
D gene: .
CDR3 DNA: TGTGCCAGCTCACCATTACGACTGAGCTCCTACAATGAGCAGTTCTTC
CDR3 protein: CASSPLRLSSYNEQFF

J gene: TRBJ2-1
clone size: .
V gene: TRBV3-1/TRBV3-2
D gene: TRBD1
CDR3 DNA: TGTGCCAGCAGCCTTACGGGACAGGGTCCCTATGAGCAGTTCTTC
CDR3 protein: CASSLTGQGPYEQFF

J gene: TRBJ1-2
clone size: .
V gene: TRBV5-5
D gene: TRBD1
CDR3 DNA: TGTGCCAGCCTGGACCTCGGGACAGGGACTAATGGCTACACCTTC
CDR3 protein: CASLDLGTGTNGYTF

J gene: TRBJ2-5
clone size: .
V gene: TRBV3-1/TRBV3-2
D gene: TRBD2
CDR3 DNA: TGTGCCAGCAGCCGGGATAGCGGGAGGGGAGAGACCCAGTACTTC
CDR3 protein: CASSRDSGRGETQYF

J gene: TRBJ1-2
clone size: .
V gene: TRBV6-1
D gene: .
CDR3 DNA: TGTGCCAGCAGTGAAGCAGTCATCCAACTGGGCAGCCCCTATGGCTACACCTTC
CDR3 protein: CASSEAVIQLGSPYGYTF

J gene: TRBJ2-7
clone size: .
V gene: TRBV3-1/TRBV3-2
D gene: TRBD2
CDR3 DNA: TGTGCCAGCAGCCTGGGACTAGCTAACTACGAGCAGTACTTC
CDR3 protein: CASSLGLANYEQYF

J gene: TRBJ1-6
clone size: .
V gene: TRBV5-1
D gene: .
CDR3 DNA: TGCGCCAGCAGCTTGGCCTCGGTAGCAGGGGATAATTCACCCCTCCACTTT
CDR3 protein: CASSLASVAGDNSPLHF

J gene: TRBJ1-6
clone size: .
V gene: TRBV28
D gene: .
CDR3 DNA: TGTGCCAGCAGTTTCAAGGGGGTCTATAATTCACCCCTCCACTTT
CDR3 protein: CASSFKGVYNSPLHF

J gene: TRBJ2-6
clone size: .
V gene: TRBV5-4
D gene: .
CDR3 DNA: TGTGCCAGCAGCTCGGGCTTTCAGGGCCGATCGACCAACGTCCTGACTTTC
CDR3 protein: CASSSGFQGRSTNVLTF

J gene: TRBJ2-5
clone size: .
V gene: TRBV7-9
D gene: TRBD2
CDR3 DNA: TGTGCCAGCAGCGTGGGGCTAGCGGGAGGAGAGACCCAGTACTTC
CDR3 protein: CASSVGLAGGETQYF

J gene: TRBJ1-4
clone size: .
V gene: TRBV6-5
D gene: .
CDR3 DNA: TGTGCCAGCAGCCCCGGGCAGGGGAGAGAAAAACTGTTTTTT
CDR3 protein: CASSPGQGREKLFF

J gene: TRBJ2-5
clone size: .
V gene: TRBV19
D gene: TRBD2
CDR3 DNA: TGTGCCAGTAGTATAGGGGGAGGGCTACAAGAGACCCAGTACTTC
CDR3 protein: CASSIGGGLQETQYF

J gene: TRBJ2-3
clone size: .
V gene: TRBV19
D gene: TRBD1
CDR3 DNA: TGTGCCAGTAGTACCGGGACAGGCGAAGGCACAGATACGCAGTATTTT
CDR3 protein: CASSTGTGEGTDTQYF

J gene: TRBJ2-7
clone size: .
V gene: TRBV7-9
D gene: .
CDR3 DNA: TGTGCCAGCAGCTTAGGGACATCCCGCTACGAGCAGTACTTC
CDR3 protein: CASSLGTSRYEQYF

J gene: TRBJ1-5
clone size: .
V gene: TRBV6-2/TRBV6-3
D gene: TRBD1
CDR3 DNA: TGTGCCAGCAGTTTGTCAGGGGGCGGAGGGCAGCCCCAGCATTTT
CDR3 protein: CASSLSGGGGQPQHF

J gene: TRBJ1-5
clone size: .
V gene: TRBV6-5
D gene: TRBD1
CDR3 DNA: TGTGCCAGCAGTCATCGGGACAGGCTCAATCAGCCCCAGCATTTT
CDR3 protein: CASSHRDRLNQPQHF

J gene: TRBJ1-5
clone size: .
V gene: TRBV2
D gene: TRBD1
CDR3 DNA: TGTGCCAGCAAAGGGACAGCCCAGACGGGCAATCAGCCCCAGCATTTT
CDR3 protein: CASKGTAQTGNQPQHF

J gene: TRBJ2-5
clone size: few
V gene: TRBV5-1
D gene: .
CDR3 DNA: TGCGCCAGCAGCTCCCAAGGGGAAGAGACCCAGTACTTC
CDR3 protein: CASSSQGEETQYF

J gene: TRBJ1-3
clone size: once
V gene: TRBV6-1
D gene: .
CDR3 DNA: TGTGCCAGCAGTGACAGGGTAGTAGGATCTGGAAACACCATATATTTT
CDR3 protein: CASSDRVVGSGNTIYF

J gene: TRBJ1-3
clone size: .
V gene: TRBV6-6
D gene: TRBD1
CDR3 DNA: TGTGCCAGCAGTCTCGGGACAGCAGGAAACACCATATATTTT
CDR3 protein: CASSLGTAGNTIYF

J gene: TRBJ1-4
clone size: .
V gene: TRBV7-9
D gene: .
CDR3 DNA: TGTGCCAGCAGCCCAGCGGGGCAGGGTAGCGCAGAAGAAGAAAAACTGTTTTTT
CDR3 protein: CASSPAGQGSAEEEKLFF

J gene: TRBJ2-7
clone size: .
V gene: TRBV5-1
D gene: TRBD1
CDR3 DNA: TGCGCCAGCAGTCCAGGACAGGGGGCTTGGGAGCAGTACTTC
CDR3 protein: CASSPGQGAWEQYF

J gene: TRBJ2-7
clone size: .
V gene: TRBV6-5
D gene: TRBD2
CDR3 DNA: TGTGCCAGCAGTTCGCCGGGACTAGGGATCTACGAGCAGTACTTC
CDR3 protein: CASSSPGLGIYEQYF

J gene: TRBJ2-1
clone size: .
V gene: TRBV5-1
D gene: .
CDR3 DNA: TGCGCCAGCAGACCTCTCGCAGGGGCGCAGAATGAGCAGTTCTTC
CDR3 protein: CASRPLAGAQNEQFF

J gene: TRBJ2-2
clone size: .
V gene: TRBV7-9
D gene: .
CDR3 DNA: TGTGCCAGCAGCACAGAAACCGGGGAGCTGTTTTTT
CDR3 protein: CASSTETGELFF

J gene: TRBJ1-6
clone size: .
V gene: TRBV10-2
D gene: .
CDR3 DNA: TGCGCCAGCAGTGTTCTAGGACGAGCGGGGAATAATTCACCCCTCCACTTT
CDR3 protein: CASSVLGRAGNNSPLHF

J gene: TRBJ2-1
clone size: .
V gene: TRBV7-9
D gene: TRBD1
CDR3 DNA: TGTGCCAGCAGCTTAGGACAGGGGTTAAATGAGCAGTTCTTC
CDR3 protein: CASSLGQGLNEQFF

J gene: TRBJ2-7
clone size: .
V gene: TRBV5-4
D gene: TRBD1
CDR3 DNA: TGTGCCAGCAGCTCCGACAGGGGGCGTCCCGAGCAGTACTTC
CDR3 protein: CASSSDRGRPEQYF

J gene: TRBJ1-1
clone size: .
V gene: TRBV3-1/TRBV3-2
D gene: .
CDR3 DNA: TGTGCCAGCAGCTACCCCAGGGGTGCTGAAGCTTTCTTT
CDR3 protein: CASSYPRGAEAFF

J gene: TRBJ1-2
clone size: .
V gene: TRBV2
D gene: .
CDR3 DNA: TGTGCCAGCAGCGTACAGGGTGCAGACTATGGCTACACCTTC
CDR3 protein: CASSVQGADYGYTF

J gene: TRBJ2-5
clone size: .
V gene: TRBV6-6
D gene: .
CDR3 DNA: TGTGCCAGCTGCCCCCGAGGGCAGTACCAAGAGACCCAGTACTTC
CDR3 protein: CASCPRGQYQETQYF

J gene: TRBJ2-3
clone size: few
V gene: TRBV6-6
D gene: .
CDR3 DNA: TGTGCCAGCTTCCGGACAGTAGAATCTGATACGCAGTATTTT
CDR3 protein: CASFRTVESDTQYF

J gene: TRBJ2-7
clone size: .
V gene: TRBV30
D gene: .
CDR3 DNA: TGTGCCTGGAGTTCGGGGTCCCCCTACGAGCAGTACTTC
CDR3 protein: CAWSSGSPYEQYF

J gene: TRBJ1-1
clone size: once
V gene: TRBV30
D gene: .
CDR3 DNA: TGTGCCTGGGGAAGGGGGAAGAACACTGAAGCTTTCTTT
CDR3 protein: CAWGRGKNTEAFF

J gene: TRBJ1-2
clone size: .
V gene: TRBV5-1
D gene: TRBD1
CDR3 DNA: TGCGCCAGCCGACTTGACAGGGATGATGGCTACACCTTC
CDR3 protein: CASRLDRDDGYTF

J gene: TRBJ2-1
clone size: .
V gene: TRBV7-9
D gene: .
CDR3 DNA: TGTGCCAGCAGCTTAGATAGTGGCGGGAAGCAGTTCTTC
CDR3 protein: CASSLDSGGKQFF

J gene: TRBJ1-4
clone size: .
V gene: TRBV5-1
D gene: TRBD1
CDR3 DNA: TGCGCCAGCAGCTGGACAGGGGGCGAGGCTAATGAAAAACTGTTTTTT
CDR3 protein: CASSWTGGEANEKLFF

J gene: TRBJ1-3
clone size: .
V gene: TRBV15
D gene: .
CDR3 DNA: TGTGCCACCAGTATCTCTGGAAACACCATATATTTT
CDR3 protein: CATSISGNTIYF

J gene: TRBJ2-7
clone size: .
V gene: TRBV19
D gene: TRBD1
CDR3 DNA: TGTGCCAGTAGTACCCGGGACAGCCACGAGCAGTACTTC
CDR3 protein: CASSTRDSHEQYF

J gene: TRBJ1-6
clone size: once
V gene: TRBV28
D gene: .
CDR3 DNA: TGTGCCAGCAAAGTCCAGGGGAGTTGGTCACCCCTCCACTTT
CDR3 protein: CASKVQGSWSPLHF

J gene: TRBJ2-4
clone size: .
V gene: TRBV10-3
D gene: .
CDR3 DNA: TGTGCCATCAGTGAGGGAACAGGGGGGGACATTCAGTACTTC
CDR3 protein: CAISEGTGGDIQYF

J gene: TRBJ2-3
clone size: .
V gene: TRBV7-9
D gene: TRBD1
CDR3 DNA: TGTGCCAGCAGCTTACCCAGAGGGGGCCGGACGCAGTATTTT
CDR3 protein: CASSLPRGGRTQYF

J gene: TRBJ2-5
clone size: .
V gene: TRBV5-5
D gene: TRBD2
CDR3 DNA: TGTGCCAGCAGCCCACTCTTGCGGGAGCCCGTTGAGACCCAGTACTTC
CDR3 protein: CASSPLLREPVETQYF

J gene: TRBJ2-7
clone size: .
V gene: TRBV28
D gene: .
CDR3 DNA: TGTGCCAGCAGAAAACAGGGTAGCTCCTACGAGCAGTACTTC
CDR3 protein: CASRKQGSSYEQYF

J gene: TRBJ1-4
clone size: .
V gene: TRBV28
D gene: .
CDR3 DNA: TGTGCCAGCAGTTTGTCAGGTGCAACTAATGAAAAACTGTTTTTT
CDR3 protein: CASSLSGATNEKLFF

J gene: TRBJ2-2
clone size: .
V gene: TRBV7-2
D gene: .
CDR3 DNA: TGTGCCAGCAGCTTAGGTGGGGCAGGGTCGGCCGGGGAGCTGTTTTTT
CDR3 protein: CASSLGGAGSAGELFF

J gene: TRBJ2-3
clone size: .
V gene: TRBV27
D gene: TRBD2
CDR3 DNA: TGTGCCAGCAGCCGAAGCGGGAGGCCACGTAGGACAGATACGCAGTATTTT
CDR3 protein: CASSRSGRPRRTDTQYF

J gene: TRBJ2-3
clone size: .
V gene: TRBV5-4
D gene: TRBD2
CDR3 DNA: TGTGCCAGCAGCTTGCGGGAGGGCCACGATACGCAGTATTTT
CDR3 protein: CASSLREGHDTQYF

J gene: TRBJ1-5
clone size: once
V gene: TRBV28
D gene: .
CDR3 DNA: TGTGCCAGCAGTTGGGTGAACAGGGCCCAGCCCCAGCATTTT
CDR3 protein: CASSWVNRAQPQHF

J gene: TRBJ2-1
clone size: .
V gene: TRBV29-1
D gene: .
CDR3 DNA: TGCAGCGTTGAAGGAGCAGGGGACAATGAGCAGTTCTTC
CDR3 protein: CSVEGAGDNEQFF